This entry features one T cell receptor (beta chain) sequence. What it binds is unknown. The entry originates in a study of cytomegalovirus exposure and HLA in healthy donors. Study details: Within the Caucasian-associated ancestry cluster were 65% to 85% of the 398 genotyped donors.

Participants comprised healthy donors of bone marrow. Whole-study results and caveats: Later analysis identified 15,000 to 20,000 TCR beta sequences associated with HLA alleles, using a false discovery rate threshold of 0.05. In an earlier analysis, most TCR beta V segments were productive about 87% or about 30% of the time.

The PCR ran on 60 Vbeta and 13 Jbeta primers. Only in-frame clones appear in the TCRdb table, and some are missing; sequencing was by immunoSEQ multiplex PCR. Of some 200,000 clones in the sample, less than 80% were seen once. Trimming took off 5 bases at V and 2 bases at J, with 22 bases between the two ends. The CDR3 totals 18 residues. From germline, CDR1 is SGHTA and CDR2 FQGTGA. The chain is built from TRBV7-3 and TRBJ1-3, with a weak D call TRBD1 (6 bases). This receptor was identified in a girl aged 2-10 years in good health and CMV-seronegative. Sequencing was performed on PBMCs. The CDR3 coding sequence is TGTGCCAGCAGCGCTAATCCCCGCCTGGACAGCACTGGAAACACCATATATTTT. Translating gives CASSANPRLDSTGNTIYF.